Listed below are T cell receptor beta chains from one sample, sequenced in a study of PD-L1 blockade in urothelial cancer. The method was immunoSEQ multiplex PCR; TCRdb's version includes in-frame clones alone and lacks a portion of them. The table has tens of thousands of clones, roughly 81% seen once. The sample here was PBMCs, taken around atezolizumab (anti-PD-L1) treatment. These receptors were obtained from a man between 65 and 85 years old with urothelial cancer. CDR3s include the opening cysteine and the closing phenylalanine or tryptophan. D genes are given only for firm matches. Size values are once, few and many counts, or a class for expanded clones, and some rows have none.

J	V	size	D	DNA	CDR3
TRBJ2-3	TRBV5-1	NA	NA	TGCGCCAGCAGCAATGAGGCAGATACGCAGTATTTT	CASSNEADTQYF
TRBJ2-2	TRBV5-1	NA	NA	TGCGCCAGCAGCTTGCTTCGACTTGACAGCACCGGGGAGCTGTTTTTT	CASSLLRLDSTGELFF
TRBJ2-1	TRBV6-5	NA	NA	TGTGCCAGCTCCCATCGGACAGAGTTATACAATGAGCAGTTCTTC	CASSHRTELYNEQFF
TRBJ2-2	TRBV5-1	NA	NA	TGCGCCAGCAGTCGCGACGGGGGGCATGGCACCGGGGAGCTGTTTTTT	CASSRDGGHGTGELFF
TRBJ2-5	TRBV7-6	NA	NA	TGTGCCAGCAGCTTAGGTACAGCCCAAGAGACCCAGTACTTC	CASSLGTAQETQYF
TRBJ2-2	TRBV18	NA	NA	TGTGCCAGCTCACCCTCAAGCCCGGGGACCGGGGAGCTGTTTTTT	CASSPSSPGTGELFF
TRBJ1-1	TRBV7-3	NA	TRBD1	TGTGCCAGCAGCTTAACCCGGGACAGCGAAGCTTTCTTT	CASSLTRDSEAFF
TRBJ1-3	TRBV11-2	NA	TRBD1	TGTGCCAGCAGCTTATCCAGGGGGCAGGCCCTCTCTGGAAACACCATATATTTT	CASSLSRGQALSGNTIYF
TRBJ2-2	TRBV30	once	NA	TGTGCCTGGAGTGTACAAGGGGGGGCCGGGGAGCTGTTTTTT	CAWSVQGGAGELFF
TRBJ2-1	TRBV6-5	NA	NA	TGTGCCAGCAGTTACTCGATGAGCAGGGCCATAGAGCAGTTCTTC	CASSYSMSRAIEQFF
TRBJ2-1	TRBV28	NA	TRBD2	TGTGCCAGCAGTTTATCTAGCGGGAGGGCCGGGTTATACAATGAGCAGTTCTTC	CASSLSSGRAGLYNEQFF
TRBJ2-2	TRBV19	NA	TRBD2	TGTGCCAGTATGGGACTAGCGGGAGATCCCGCGAACACCGGGGAGCTGTTTTTT	CASMGLAGDPANTGELFF
TRBJ2-7	TRBV29-1	NA	NA	TGCAGCGCGGGGAAAGGGACCTACGAGCAGTACTTC	CSAGKGTYEQYF
TRBJ2-5	TRBV5-1	NA	NA	TGCGCCAGCAGCTTGACGGGGGGCCCTCAAGAGACCCAGTACTTC	CASSLTGGPQETQYF
TRBJ2-1	TRBV7-2	NA	TRBD2	TGTGCCAGCAGCTTAGAGGGCGGGAGCTACAATGAGCAGTTCTTC	CASSLEGGSYNEQFF
TRBJ2-7	TRBV5-1	NA	TRBD1	TGCGCCAGCTCGGTCCGCCCGCGACAGGGACACTACGAGCAGTACTTC	CASSVRPRQGHYEQYF
TRBJ1-1	TRBV19	NA	TRBD1	TGTGCCAGTAGTATCGGTGGGACAGGTTCGTATCAAGGCACTGAAGCTTTCTTT	CASSIGGTGSYQGTEAFF
TRBJ2-6	TRBV27	NA	NA	TGTGCCAGCAGTTTAAGGGGGGGAGGCTCTGGGGCCAACGTCCTGACTTTC	CASSLRGGGSGANVLTF
TRBJ2-7	TRBV9	NA	TRBD1	TGTGCCAGCAGCGTAGGACAGGGAAACCCCTACGAGCAGTACTTC	CASSVGQGNPYEQYF
TRBJ1-1	TRBV6-5	NA	NA	TGTGCCAGCAGTCAACAGGGGAACACTGAAGCTTTCTTT	CASSQQGNTEAFF